This TCR beta chain was recovered during a study of cytomegalovirus exposure and HLA in healthy donors. The donors gave bone marrow, and they were healthy. With 4 bases clipped from V and 3 bases from J, the junction kept 3 bases outside the gene matches. The CDR3 consists of 13 residues. Germline loops: CDR1 SGHTA, CDR2 FQGNSA. The primer mix had 60 Vbeta and 13 Jbeta primers. The authors' processing: The authors later counted about 80 million unique TCR beta chains, about 11 million of them shared. Assay: immunoSEQ multiplex PCR; the TCRdb copy retains only in-frame clones and omits some. For V, J and clone size, that table is used; D and trimming come from the DNA. The data contain some 190,000 clones, about 80% of them singletons.

The sequencing sample was made of PBMCs. The TCR originated in a middle-aged man in good health and CMV-seronegative. This chain joins TRBV7-2 and TRBJ2-7, with 7 bases aligning to TRBD1. As DNA, the CDR3 is TGTGCCAGCAGCTCCGGACAGGTCTACGAGCAGTACTTC. Protein product: CASSSGQVYEQYF.